Following are 21 T cell receptor beta chains from one sample sequenced in a study of shared clonotypes between healthy human individuals. Positively selected for CCR7, the CD45RO-negative cells used as naive CD8 cells excluded terminally differentiated effector memory CD45RA+ cells. Measured with immunoSEQ multiplex PCR; TCRdb has only the in-frame clones, and not every one. Seen here are roughly 2,000,000 clones, about 93% observed once, and the top ten hold around 1.7%. Source material: naive CD8+ T cells from PBMCs. The receptors here all came from a man between 18 and 29 years old in good health. Some clones in this sample may be carry-over from other donors' samples.

For this clone: This same CDR3 is encoded by further DNA sequences in the sample. This sequence joins TRBV7-6 and TRBJ1-5; tentative D call: TRBD1 (5 bases). This CDR3 is built from 14 residues. From germline, CDR1 is SGHVS and CDR2 FNYEAQ. Trimming removed 1 base at V and 4 bases at J, with 8 bases between. In DNA form, the CDR3 reads TGTGCCAGCAGCTTAGGGGGGGGGAATCAGCCCCAGCATTTT. Translated, it gives CASSLGGGNQPQHF.

CDR3 amino acids: CASSEEYGLVTYNEQFF. CDR3 in DNA: TGTGCCAGCAGTGAAGAGTATGGACTAGTAACCTACAATGAGCAGTTCTTC. The chain uses TRBV2 and TRBJ2-1; the match to TRBD2 covers 7 bases. The CDR3 has 17 residues. Germline CDR1 is SNHLY and CDR2 is FYNNEI. After removal of 1 base from V and 2 bases from J, the junction contained 8 bases not matched to a gene.

A word on this clone: At one boundary the junction diverges from the germline segment, which might be a read error. The V call is TRBV7-9, the J call TRBJ2-5; D remains ambiguous. The CDR3 extends over 11 amino acids. Looked up from germline, CDR1 is SEHNR and CDR2 is FQNEAQ (reference sequence). The CDR3 reads CASSLGQLLDF. CDR3 nucleotides: TGTGCCAGCAGCTTAGGGCAGCTGTTAGACTTC.

The chain recombines TRBV7-2 with TRBJ2-2; TRBD1 aligns across 9 bases. With V trimmed by 4 bases and J by 4 bases, 4 bases remained unmatched. Germline loops: CDR1 SGHTA, CDR2 FQGNSA. The length of the CDR3 is 15 residues. The CDR3 region is CASSSRTGVTGELFF. CDR3 in DNA: TGTGCCAGCAGCTCCAGGACAGGGGTCACCGGGGAGCTGTTTTTT.

This clone appeared once. The chain joins TRBV13 to TRBJ2-1; 8 bases fit TRBD1. V shed 2 bases and J 4 bases; nucleotides not matched to a gene: 7. Germline CDR1 is PRHDT and CDR2 is FYEKMQ (reference sequence). This CDR3 has 16 residues. The CDR3 reads CASSLMGQALYNEQFF. As DNA, the CDR3 is TGTGCCAGCAGCTTAATGGGACAGGCGTTATACAATGAGCAGTTCTTC. The variable domain in full, completed from reference TRBV13 and TRBJ2-1, reads AAGVIQSPRHLIKEKRETATLKCYPIPRHDTVYWYQQGPGQDPQFLISFYEKMQSDKGSIPDRFSAQQFSDYHSELNMSSLELGDSALYFCASSLMGQALYNEQFFGPGTRLTVL.

The V gene is TRBV19, the J gene TRBJ1-1; D call uncertain. V gave up 4 bases and J gave up 11 bases, with 11 bases separating them. There are 11 residues in the CDR3. CDR1 LNHDA and CDR2 SQIVND come from the germline V gene (reference sequence). The CDR3 DNA sequence: TGTGCCAGTAGTACGGCCTACTGGGCTTTCTTT. Translation gives CASSTAYWAFF.

This clone appeared once. This chain joins TRBV4-3 and TRBJ1-4; 7 bases align to TRBD1. This CDR3 region has 16 residues. J lost 8 bases, V lost 6 bases, and 15 bases had no gene match. Germline CDR1 LGHNA, CDR2 YSLEER. The CDR3 here is CASRPRQGGLTEKLFF. CDR3 DNA sequence: TGCGCCAGCAGACCGCGACAGGGTGGCTTAACGGAAAAACTGTTTTTT.

The V gene is TRBV6-5, the J gene TRBJ1-5; D gene unclear. Trimming removed 5 bases from V and 0 bases from J, with 11 bases in between. Germline V gene sequence: CDR1 MNHEY, CDR2 SVGAGI. The length of the CDR3 is 15 residues. The CDR3 is CASSMGKFSNQPQHF. CDR3 bases: TGTGCCAGCAGTATGGGGAAGTTTAGCAATCAGCCCCAGCATTTT.

The chain couples TRBV7-3 to TRBJ1-2; a possible D gene is TRBD1 (5 bases). Trimming pared 5 bases from V and 3 bases from J, leaving 13 bases between. The CDR3 is 14 residues long. Germline CDR1 and CDR2: SGHTA and FQGTGA. The CDR3 DNA reads as TGTGCCAGCAGCCGGGACGGACGAGACTATGGCTACACCTTC. It encodes CASSRDGRDYGYTF.

V and J are TRBV27 and TRBJ2-2, with a possible D match to TRBD2 (5 bases). CDR1 and CDR2 (germline): MNHEY, SMNVEV (reference sequence). The V end was cut by 7 bases, the J end by 4 bases, with 19 bases between. The length of the CDR3 is 16 residues. The CDR3 loop is CASTPGRDYGTGELFF. The DNA of the CDR3 is TGTGCCAGCACCCCCGGCCGAGACTATGGCACCGGGGAGCTGTTTTTT.

On this clone: A read error may produce the germline difference seen at one junction end. The chain couples TRBV4-1 to TRBJ2-5, with D uncertain. Per germline, CDR1 MGHRA and CDR2 YSYEKL. The CDR3 contains 8 residues. The CDR3 nucleotides read TGCGCCAGCAGCCGAGAGAACTTC. Translated: CASSRENF.

The rearrangement joins TRBV10-2 to TRBJ2-5; TRBD2 aligns across 7 bases. J was trimmed by 1 base and V by 4 bases; bases with no gene match: 6. Germline loops: CDR1 WSHSY, CDR2 SAAADI. CDR3 length equals 15 residues. The CDR3 here is CASSASGRPQETQYF. The CDR3 DNA is TGCGCCAGCAGTGCTAGCGGTCGACCCCAAGAGACCCAGTACTTC.

The chain carries TRBV11-2 and TRBJ2-2, with 10 positions matching TRBD2. This CDR3 contains 17 residues. CDR1 is SGHAT and CDR2 is FQNNGV in the germline V gene. V trimming: 3 bases; J trimming: 1 base; junction bases outside the gene matches: 5. Written as DNA, the CDR3 is TGTGCCAGCAGCTTCGCGACTAGCGGGCTGAACACCGGGGAGCTGTTTTTT. It specifies CASSFATSGLNTGELFF.

The J gene is TRBJ2-7, the V gene TRBV11-2; 9 bases line up with TRBD2. The CDR3 runs 16 residues. With V trimmed by 6 bases and J by 4 bases, 13 bases remained unmatched. The V gene's germline CDR1 is SGHAT and CDR2 FQNNGV. The CDR3 sequence is CASSPPRSSGSYEQYF. DNA of the CDR3: TGTGCCAGCAGTCCCCCTAGGAGTAGCGGGAGTTACGAGCAGTACTTC. Full variable domain (remainder filled in from reference TRBV11-2 and TRBJ2-7): EAGVAQSPRYKIIEKRQSVAFWCNPISGHATLYWYQQILGQGPKLLIQFQNNGVVDDSQLPKDRFSAERLKGVDSTLKIQPAKLEDSAVYLCASSPPRSSGSYEQYFGPGTRLTVT.

The chain links TRBV7-9 to TRBJ2-2; possibly TRBD2 for D (6 bases). The CDR3 is 17 residues long. The germline CDR1 and CDR2 sequences are SEHNR and FQNEAQ (reference sequence). The germline V and J ends were trimmed by 4 bases and 5 bases, with 20 bases remaining between them. CDR3 loop: CASSSGGLVMKTGELFF. In DNA form, the CDR3 reads TGTGCCAGCAGCTCCGGGGGATTGGTCATGAAGACCGGGGAGCTGTTTTTT.

The chain joins TRBV5-1 to TRBJ2-1, with 8 bases matching TRBD2. Germline V gene data show CDR1 as SGHRS and CDR2 as YFSETQ. Trimming cost V 4 bases and J 6 bases; bases outside gene matches: 9. The CDR3 is made up of 15 amino acids. CDR3 coding DNA: TGCGCCAGCAGCGCCAGCGGGAGAAAGCCCAATGAGCAGTTCTTC. Protein product: CASSASGRKPNEQFF.

This sequence joins TRBV7-9 and TRBJ2-1, with a possible D match to TRBD2 (7 bases). Deletions cut 5 bases from V and 10 bases from J, with 15 bases between. This CDR3 has 13 residues. Germline CDR1 reads SEHNR; CDR2 reads FQNEAQ (reference sequence). This CDR3 is CASSPKGGGEQFF. The CDR3 DNA follows: TGTGCCAGCAGCCCCAAGGGGGGAGGGGAGCAGTTCTTC.

The chain employs TRBV6-1 and TRBJ2-7, with 11 bases identical to TRBD1. V lost 4 bases to trimming and J lost 5 bases; unmatched junction nucleotides: 10. Germline-derived CDR1 and CDR2 are MNHNS and SASEGT. There are 16 residues in the CDR3. The CDR3 loop is CASSGAGGQGAHEQYF. CDR3 DNA sequence: TGTGCCAGCAGTGGGGCGGGTGGACAGGGGGCTCACGAGCAGTACTTC.

The chain combines TRBV2 with TRBJ2-7; 10 bases line up with TRBD1. V was pared by 6 bases and J by 3 bases, with 2 bases of the junction left unmatched. The CDR3 is made up of 13 amino acids. Germline values: CDR1 SNHLY, CDR2 FYNNEI. The CDR3 DNA sequence: TGTGCCAGCAGGGACAGGGGGTACTACGAGCAGTACTTC. This gives the protein CASRDRGYYEQYF.

The rearrangement links TRBV21-1 to TRBJ1-3; the D call of TRBD1 is as the table states it, not checked on the DNA. TRBV21-1 is labeled a pseudogene. The CDR3 has 13 amino acids. This CDR3 reads CASSGGQPNTIYF. The CDR3 region has the DNA TGTGCCAGCAGTGGGGGACAGCCGAACACCATATATTTT.

The chain has TRBV7-9 and TRBJ2-7, with a possible D match to TRBD2 (5 bases). The length of the CDR3 is 15 residues. CDR1 is SEHNR and CDR2 is FQNEAQ in the germline V gene (reference sequence). V was trimmed by 4 bases and J by 5 bases, leaving 18 bases between them. CDR3 residues: CASSSPAGLANEQYF. The CDR3 coding sequence is TGTGCCAGCAGCTCCCCGGCGGGTTTAGCCAACGAGCAGTACTTC.